This entry is about one TCR beta chain. Its specificity is not known. The sample originates from a study of OX40 agonist ivuxolimab in advanced cancers. Study context: Patients were given ivuxolimab, an antibody that agonizes OX40 (CD134). From 23 to 79 years was the age range, with a mean of 60 years, and roughly 80% were male. Overall study results and limits: Some patients who did not respond also had low normalized T-cell clonal expansion. The study found that CD8+ T cells averaged more expanded clones than CD4+.

Profiled with immunoSEQ multiplex PCR; TCRdb holds only in-frame clones, not every one. The profile shows about 120,000 clones, around nine tenths of them singletons. The V gene's germline CDR1 is SNHLY and CDR2 FYNNEI. Germline trimming cut 8 bases from V and 8 bases from J; bases unmatched to any gene: 7. The CDR3 extends over 13 amino acids. The TCR sequence derives from an adult with an advanced solid tumor such as melanoma, head and neck, liver or kidney cancer. The chain couples TRBV2 to TRBJ1-2; 11 bases fit TRBD1. The source was CD4+ or CD8+ T cells sorted from blood, collected in a trial of the OX40 agonist ivuxolimab. The CDR3 bases are TGTGCCAGCGGATGGACAGGGGGCGTAGGCTACACCTTC. Translation gives CASGWTGGVGYTF.